The TCR beta chain under discussion was sequenced for a study of T-cell reconstitution after alpha-beta-depleted transplantation in children. Unique molecular identifiers were incorporated into the prepared TCRbeta library. TCRdb redid the calling of the PCR reads with MiXCR, one entry per CDR3 protein. The sample yields some 400,000 distinct CDR3 sequences, around 20% seen once. The V gene's germline CDR1 is SGHRS and CDR2 YFSETQ. The CDR3 totals 14 residues. Germline trimming cut 4 bases from V and 2 bases from J; bases unmatched to any gene: 4. This clonotype was observed once. This receptor was taken from a human donor who donated a stem cell graft to a child with acute myeloid leukemia. The chain links TRBV5-1 to TRBJ2-5; 8 bases match TRBD1. This material consisted of PBMCs from the stem cell graft donor, taken from the stem cell graft. This CDR3 is CASSITGGQETQYF. The CDR3 region has the DNA TGCGCCAGCAGCATCACAGGGGGTCAAGAGACCCAGTACTTC. The full variable domain, its missing parts supplied by reference TRBV5-1 and TRBJ2-5, is KAGVTQTPRYLIKTRGQQVTLSCSPISGHRSVSWYQQTPGQGLQFLFEYFSETQRNKGNFPGRFSGRQFSNSRSEMNVSTLELGDSALYLCASSITGGQETQYFGPGTRLLVL.